One and the same sample provided the 5 T cell receptor beta chains below, sequenced in a study of blood T cell repertoires in COVID-19 (dated by TCRdb to the early 2020s). The library was built by means of the immunoSEQ multiplex PCR assay. The immuneACCESS repertoire file appears here via TCRdb, limited to in-frame rearrangements. These files lack a portion of the clones; in checked studies, under half of the deficit traces to unresolved V genes, and the cause of the others is not known. The sample table contains over 60,000 clones; only one count was recorded for around nine tenths of them. Approximately 1% of the sample is held by the ten biggest clonotypes. The sample consisted of peripheral blood. The source is a man aged 65 to 79 with acute or convalescent COVID-19.

V and J are TRBV10-3 and TRBJ2-7; 7 bases fit TRBD1. The V and J ends lost 6 bases and 0 bases, in that order; junction bases with no gene match: 5. CDR1 and CDR2 from the germline V gene are ENHRY and SYGVKD. The CDR3 totals 14 residues. The chain's CDR3 is CAISDRTGSYEQYF. CDR3 DNA sequence: TGTGCCATCAGCGACAGGACAGGCTCCTACGAGCAGTACTTC.

This chain links TRBV5-8 with TRBJ2-3; 7 bases are shared with TRBD1. V was clipped by 5 bases and J by 1 base; unmatched bases: 7. The CDR3 runs to 15 residues. Germline V lookup: CDR1 SGHTS, CDR2 YDEGEE. DNA of the CDR3: TGTGCCAGCAGAGAAAACAGGGGCGGCACAGATACGCAGTATTTT. This translates into CASRENRGGTDTQYF.

The rearrangement links TRBV4-1 to TRBJ1-3; unclear D gene. The CDR3 runs to 16 residues. The ends were cut back, 1 base at V and 5 bases at J, with 15 bases in the middle. Germline V gene lookup returns CDR1 MGHRA and CDR2 YSYEKL. CDR3: CASSQGASRNRNTIYF. The CDR3, as DNA: TGCGCCAGCAGCCAAGGGGCGAGTAGGAACCGAAACACCATATATTTT.

The J gene is TRBJ2-5, the V gene TRBV19; the D gene is possibly TRBD1 (6 bases). Germline CDR1 LNHDA, CDR2 SQIVND (reference sequence). V was pared by 3 bases and J by 3 bases, with 8 bases between. CDR3 size: 13 residues. The CDR3 sequence: CASSIWTEETQYF. Written as DNA, the CDR3 is TGTGCCAGTAGTATTTGGACAGAAGAGACCCAGTACTTC.

The chain is built from TRBV6-5 and TRBJ1-1; D is perhaps TRBD1 (5 bases). This CDR3 is built from 13 residues. Between the trimmed V and J ends, which lost 2 bases and 3 bases, there was a span of 7 bases. Germline V gives CDR1 MNHEY, CDR2 SVGAGI. CDR3 DNA sequence: TGTGCCAGCAGTTACACAGGCTACACTGAAGCTTTCTTT. Its protein product is CASSYTGYTEAFF.